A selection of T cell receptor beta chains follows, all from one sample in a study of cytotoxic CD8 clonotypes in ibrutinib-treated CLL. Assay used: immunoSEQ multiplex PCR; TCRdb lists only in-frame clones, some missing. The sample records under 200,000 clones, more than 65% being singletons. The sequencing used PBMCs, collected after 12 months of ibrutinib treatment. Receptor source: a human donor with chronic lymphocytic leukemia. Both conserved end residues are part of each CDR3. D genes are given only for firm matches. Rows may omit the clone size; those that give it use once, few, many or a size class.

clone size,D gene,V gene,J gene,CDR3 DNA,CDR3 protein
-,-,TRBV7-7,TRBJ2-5,TGTGCTAGCAGCCGGGGGGCAGAGGAGACCCAGTACTTC,CASSRGAEETQYF
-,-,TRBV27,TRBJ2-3,TGTGCCAGCAGAGAGGAGGCGCGCCGTACGCAGTATTTT,CASREEARRTQYF
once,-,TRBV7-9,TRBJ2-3,TGTGCCAGCAGCTACCCGGGACTCACAGATACGCAGTATTTT,CASSYPGLTDTQYF
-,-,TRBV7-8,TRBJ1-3,TGTGCCAGCAGCTTAGGGGCACCCGGAAACACCATATATTTT,CASSLGAPGNTIYF
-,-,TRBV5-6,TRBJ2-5,TGTGCCAGCAGCTTGGTGCGGGACTCTCAAGAGACCCAGTACTTC,CASSLVRDSQETQYF
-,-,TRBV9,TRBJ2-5,TGTGCCAGCAATCCCTCGGGGACTGAGAAGGAGACCCAGTACTTC,CASNPSGTEKETQYF
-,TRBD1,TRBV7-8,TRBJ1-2,TGTGCCAGCAGCTCCGGGACAGGGAACGGCTACACCTTC,CASSSGTGNGYTF
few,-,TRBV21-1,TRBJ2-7,TGTGCCAGTCACCACAGGGGCGACGCCTACGAGCAGTACTTC,CASHHRGDAYEQYF
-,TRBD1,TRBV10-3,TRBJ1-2,TGTGCCATCAGTGAACCCCCAACAGGGGGCTCTTGGGGCTACACCTTC,CAISEPPTGGSWGYTF
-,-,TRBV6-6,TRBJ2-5,TGTGCCAGCAGTTACGGGGCAGGGAAGAGTAGGGAGACCCAGTACTTC,CASSYGAGKSRETQYF
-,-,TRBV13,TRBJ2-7,TGTGCCAGCAGTCTTAGTGTCCAGGGGACCCCAACCTACGAGCAGTACTTC,CASSLSVQGTPTYEQYF
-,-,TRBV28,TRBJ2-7,TGTGCCAGCAGTGAGCCAGGGAGAATGCAGTACTTC,CASSEPGRMQYF
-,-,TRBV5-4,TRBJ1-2,TGTGCCAGCAGCTTGGATGGGGCGAATGGCTACACCTTC,CASSLDGANGYTF
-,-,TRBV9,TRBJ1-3,TGTGCCAGCAGCGAGGGAAGGGGGTTCGTAACTGGAAACACCATATATTTT,CASSEGRGFVTGNTIYF
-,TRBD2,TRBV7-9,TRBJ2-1,TGTGCCAGCAGCTTACTCCTTGCGGGGGGAGCATATGAGCAGTTCTTC,CASSLLLAGGAYEQFF
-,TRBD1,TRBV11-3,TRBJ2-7,TGTGCCAGCAGCACGGACAGGGAGAGCCGTCAGTACTTC,CASSTDRESRQYF
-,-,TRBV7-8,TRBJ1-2,TGTGCCAGCAGCACTCGACAGGAAACCTATGGCTACACCTTC,CASSTRQETYGYTF
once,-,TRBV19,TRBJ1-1,TGTGCCAGTAGTACCCGTGGGGGGAACACTGAAGCTTTCTTT,CASSTRGGNTEAFF
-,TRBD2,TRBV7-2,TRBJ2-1,TGTGCCAGCAGCTTTTCCGGGGGGAATTACAATGAGCAGTTCTTC,CASSFSGGNYNEQFF
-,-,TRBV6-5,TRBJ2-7,TGTGCCAGCAGTTACGATGGCAGGGGCTACGAGCAGTACTTC,CASSYDGRGYEQYF
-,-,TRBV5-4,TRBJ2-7,TGTGCCAGCAGCCCAGGTTCAGTGGGGTTAACCTACGAGCAGTACTTC,CASSPGSVGLTYEQYF
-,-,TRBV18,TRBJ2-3,TGTGCCAGCTCACCCGTGAGCGGTGAGTTAAGCACAGATACGCAGTATTTT,CASSPVSGELSTDTQYF
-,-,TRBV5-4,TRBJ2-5,TGTGCCAGCAGCTTAGGTGGGCGTCAAGAGACCCAGTACTTC,CASSLGGRQETQYF
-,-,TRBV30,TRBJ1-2,TGTGCCTGGAGTGTGACGGCAGGGGCGCATGGCTACACCTTC,CAWSVTAGAHGYTF
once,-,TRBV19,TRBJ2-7,TGTGCCAGTAGTACCCGTAGCGAGCAGTACTTC,CASSTRSEQYF
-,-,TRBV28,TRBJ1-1,TGTGCCAGCAGTTTACAGGGAATGGTAGCTTTCTTT,CASSLQGMVAFF
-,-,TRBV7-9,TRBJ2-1,TGTGCCAGCGGGCTGGGGGGCTCCTACAATGAGCAGTTCTTC,CASGLGGSYNEQFF
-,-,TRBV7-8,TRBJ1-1,TGTGCCAGCAGCTTACTGACGGGACGGAGTATCACTGAAGCTTTCTTT,CASSLLTGRSITEAFF
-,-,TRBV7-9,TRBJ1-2,TGTGCCAGTCTACACTATGGCTACACCTTC,CASLHYGYTF
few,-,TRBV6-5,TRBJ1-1,TGTGCCAGCAGTTACCCAGAGAACACTGAAGCTTTCTTT,CASSYPENTEAFF
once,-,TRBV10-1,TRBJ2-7,TGCGCCAGCAGTGAAGGCAGGCCCGATGGGTACGAGCAGTACTTC,CASSEGRPDGYEQYF
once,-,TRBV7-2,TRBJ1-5,TGTGCCAGCAGCTTAGCTCGGTGGGAAGTAGGCACACAGCCCCAGCATTTT,CASSLARWEVGTQPQHF
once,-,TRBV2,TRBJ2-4,TGTGCCAGCAGTGAAAGGAGGGGAAACATTCAGTACTTC,CASSERRGNIQYF
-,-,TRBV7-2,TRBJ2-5,TGTGCCAGCAGCTCCCCTGGAGGGGCAGCAGCCGAGACCCAGTACTTC,CASSSPGGAAAETQYF
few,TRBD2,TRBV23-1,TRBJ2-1,TGCGCCAGCAGTCCCCGGCCTAGCGGCTCCTACAATGAGCAGTTCTTC,CASSPRPSGSYNEQFF
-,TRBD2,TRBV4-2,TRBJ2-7,TGTGCCAGCAGCCAAGATAGGAGTAGCGGGGACCCCTACGAGCAGTACTTC,CASSQDRSSGDPYEQYF
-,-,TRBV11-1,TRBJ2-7,TGTGCCAGCAGCTTTGGGGGGTCTGGGACTCCACCCTACGAGCAGTACTTC,CASSFGGSGTPPYEQYF
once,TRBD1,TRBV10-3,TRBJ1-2,TGTGCCATCAGCGACGGACAGGGGGCTTATGGCTACACCTTC,CAISDGQGAYGYTF
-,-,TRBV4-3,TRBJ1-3,TGCGCCAGCAGCCAAGGGGACACTTCAAGCTCTGGAAACACCATATATTTT,CASSQGDTSSSGNTIYF
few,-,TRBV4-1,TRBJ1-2,TGCGCCAGCAGCCAAGATAGATTCGGTGGCTACACCTTC,CASSQDRFGGYTF
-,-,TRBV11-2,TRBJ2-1,TGTGCCAGCAGCTTGGTCCGGGGTGAGCAGTTCTTC,CASSLVRGEQFF
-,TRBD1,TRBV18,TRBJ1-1,TGTGCCAGCGCGGGACAGGGGGTGATACACACTGAAGCTTTCTTT,CASAGQGVIHTEAFF
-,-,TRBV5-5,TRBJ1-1,TGTGCCAGCAGCTTGGGGGGCCAGCATAGCACTGAAGCTTTCTTT,CASSLGGQHSTEAFF
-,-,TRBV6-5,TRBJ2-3,TGTGCCAGCAGTAGAGAATACGGTTCAGATACGCAGTATTTT,CASSREYGSDTQYF
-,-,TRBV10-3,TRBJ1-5,TGTGCCATCAGCTCGAGCGGGAGGAATCAGCCCCAGCATTTT,CAISSSGRNQPQHF
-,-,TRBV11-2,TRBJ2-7,TGTGCCAGCAGCGCTCAGGGAACCCTCTACGAGCAGTACTTC,CASSAQGTLYEQYF
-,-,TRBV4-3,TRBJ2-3,TGCGCCAGCAGCCAAGCGGGGGCGCACACAGATACGCAGTATTTT,CASSQAGAHTDTQYF
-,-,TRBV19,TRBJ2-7,TGTGCCAGTAGTATCCCAAGCGAGACAGCCACCTACGAGCAGTACTTC,CASSIPSETATYEQYF